What follows are 28 T cell receptor beta chains derived from one specimen sequenced in a study of T cell changes during pregnancy in multiple sclerosis. Here immunoSEQ multiplex PCR was the method, and the copy in TCRdb shows in-frame clones only, minus some. The sample consists of tens of thousands of clones, roughly nine tenths of them appearing once. The material was peripheral blood, obtained in the first trimester of pregnancy. The receptors were sampled from a female donor with multiple sclerosis, enrolled in a pregnancy study.

The V call is TRBV9, the J call TRBJ2-7; D possibly corresponds to TRBD1 (5 bases). The CDR3 is 15 amino acids. V dropped 2 bases and J dropped 0 bases, with 12 bases sitting between them. Germline V gives CDR1 SGDLS, CDR2 YYNGEE. CDR3 amino acids: CASSVFDSPSYEQYF. As DNA, the CDR3 is TGTGCCAGCAGCGTTTTCGACAGTCCCTCCTACGAGCAGTACTTC. Full variable domain (rest looked up from reference TRBV9 and TRBJ2-7): DSGVTQTPKHLITATGQRVTLRCSPRSGDLSVYWYQQSLDQGLQFLIQYYNGEERAKGNILERFSAQQFPDLHSELNLSSLELGDSALYFCASSVFDSPSYEQYFGPGTRLTVT.

The chain couples TRBV5-4 to TRBJ2-2, with unresolved D. Germline loops: CDR1 SGHNT, CDR2 YYREEE (reference sequence). The V and J ends lost 2 bases and 5 bases respectively, with 7 bases between them. The CDR3 has 13 amino acids. DNA for the CDR3: TGTGCCAGCAGCTTCGCTGCGACCGGGGAGCTGTTTTTT. Amino acid sequence: CASSFAATGELFF.

This rearrangement joins TRBV4-3 to TRBJ2-5; 9 bases match TRBD1. The CDR3 length is 14 residues. Trimming took 4 bases from V and 5 from J; bases not matched to a gene: 5. Per the germline V gene, CDR1 is LGHNA and CDR2 is YSLEER. The CDR3 region has the DNA TGCGCCAGCAGCCCAGGGACAGGGTGGGAGACCCAGTACTTC. It specifies CASSPGTGWETQYF.

The J gene is TRBJ2-1, the V gene TRBV13, with 9 bases fitting TRBD1. This CDR3 is 16 amino acids long. Germline CDR1 reads PRHDT; CDR2 reads FYEKMQ (reference sequence). Unmatched junction bases numbered 4, after V lost 1 base and J lost 3 bases. The CDR3: CASSLDRGRFYNEQFF. Here the CDR3 DNA reads TGTGCCAGCAGCTTAGACAGGGGGCGATTCTACAATGAGCAGTTCTTC.

This chain connects TRBV9 to TRBJ2-1, with TRBD2 as a possible D gene (7 bases). The CDR3 totals 15 residues. Germline V gene lookup returns CDR1 SGDLS and CDR2 YYNGEE. Trimming cost V 6 bases and J 8 bases, with 21 bases left between them. The CDR3 here is CASNLGGEGRDEQFF. The CDR3 coding sequence is TGTGCCAGCAACCTAGGGGGGGAGGGCCGTGATGAGCAGTTCTTC.

This chain's CDR3 is CASSRSIAGPYNEQFF. In nucleotides, the CDR3 is TGTGCCAGCAGCCGGTCAATAGCGGGACCTTACAATGAGCAGTTCTTC. This rearrangement joins TRBV7-2 to TRBJ2-1; 8 bases map to TRBD2. The CDR3 sequence is 16 residues long. Unmatched junction bases numbered 10, after V lost 5 bases and J lost 4 bases. Germline V gives CDR1 SGHTA, CDR2 FQGNSA.

The V call is TRBV9, the J call TRBJ2-1; 10 bases are a match to TRBD1. Germline CDR1 and CDR2: SGDLS and YYNGEE. This CDR3 region has 15 residues. V dropped 0 bases and J dropped 10; count of bases not matched to a gene: 7. CDR3: CASSVGDRGLEEQFF. CDR3 nucleotide sequence: TGTGCCAGCAGCGTAGGGGACAGGGGACTAGAGGAGCAGTTCTTC.

The chain employs TRBV9 and TRBJ1-4; D gene uncertain. CDR1 SGDLS and CDR2 YYNGEE come from the germline V gene. With 3 bases removed from V and 4 bases from J, the gap between germline ends came to 13 bases. The CDR3 is 15 residues long. CDR3 in DNA: TGTGCCAGCAGCGCCAAAGGGAGCAATAATGAAAAACTGTTTTTT. This codes for CASSAKGSNNEKLFF.

This clone was detected a few times. The V gene is TRBV9, the J gene TRBJ1-1; 9 nucleotides match TRBD1. The CDR3 is 15 residues long. Per the germline V gene, CDR1 is SGDLS and CDR2 is YYNGEE. V dropped 0 bases and J dropped 2; count of bases not matched to a gene: 2. The CDR3 coding sequence is TGTGCCAGCAGCGTAGGGGACAGGGACAACACTGAAGCTTTCTTT. Its translation is CASSVGDRDNTEAFF.

The chain employs TRBV7-2 and TRBJ1-2; 7 bases agree with TRBD1. CDR1 is SGHTA and CDR2 is FQGNSA in the germline V gene. The V and J ends lost 1 base and 3 bases, in that order; junction bases with no gene match: 11. The CDR3 spans 17 residues. The chain's CDR3 is CASSLDGGRGTDYGYTF. The CDR3 DNA sequence: TGTGCCAGCAGCTTAGATGGCGGAAGAGGGACAGACTATGGCTACACCTTC.

The CDR3 DNA follows: TGTGCCAGTAGTGAAAACAGGGCAACTGAAGCTTTCTTT. Protein product: CASSENRATEAFF. The genes are TRBV19 and TRBJ1-1; weak D call: TRBD1 (6 bases). Per germline, CDR1 LNHDA and CDR2 SQIVND (reference sequence). V lost 5 bases and J lost 5, with 12 bases in between. The CDR3 is 13 amino acids.

The chain has TRBV6-5 and TRBJ1-2; no definite D call. The CDR3 is 14 amino acids. V was cut by 2 bases and J by 4 bases, with 11 bases left in between. Germline CDR1 and CDR2: MNHEY and SVGAGI. The CDR3 protein is CASSYVSVPYGYTF. DNA of the CDR3: TGTGCCAGCAGTTACGTCAGCGTCCCCTATGGCTACACCTTC.

The rearrangement links TRBV28 to TRBJ1-5, with 7 bases that match TRBD1. V was clipped by 7 bases and J by 7 bases; unmatched bases: 10. Germline V CDR1 and CDR2: MDHEN, SYDVKM. The CDR3 extends over 14 amino acids. The CDR3 region has the DNA TGTGCCAGCATTACCGACAGGGTCGTGCAGCCCCAGCATTTT. Its translation: CASITDRVVQPQHF.

As DNA, the CDR3 is TGTGCCAGCAGTTTCCGGGGGGACAGGGTAAATCAGCCCCAGCATTTT. Protein product: CASSFRGDRVNQPQHF. This chain links TRBV27 with TRBJ1-5, with 9 bases lining up with TRBD1. V trimming: 3 bases; J trimming: 4 bases; junction bases outside the gene matches: 7. From germline, CDR1 is MNHEY and CDR2 SMNVEV (reference sequence). This CDR3 is 16 amino acids long.

This rearrangement joins TRBV11-2 to TRBJ2-4; 7 bases are shared with TRBD1. Per the germline V gene, CDR1 is SGHAT and CDR2 is FQNNGV. The CDR3 is 15 amino acids. J gave up 8 bases and V 5 bases, and 12 bases lay outside the gene matches. This CDR3 reads CASSRTGVPLDIQYF. The CDR3, as DNA: TGTGCCAGCAGCCGAACAGGGGTACCGCTGGACATTCAGTACTTC. The full variable domain, in which reference TRBV11-2 and TRBJ2-4 provide the parts outside the CDR3, is EAGVAQSPRYKIIEKRQSVAFWCNPISGHATLYWYQQILGQGPKLLIQFQNNGVVDDSQLPKDRFSAERLKGVDSTLKIQPAKLEDSAVYLCASSRTGVPLDIQYFGAGTRLSVL.

V and J are TRBV5-6 and TRBJ1-6; D remains unclear. The CDR3 runs to 14 residues. Germline loops: CDR1 SGHDT, CDR2 YYEEEE. V lost 2 bases and J lost 8, with 11 bases in between. The CDR3 protein is CASSLRGWDSPLHF. The CDR3 region has the DNA TGTGCCAGCAGCTTACGGGGATGGGATTCACCCCTCCACTTT.

The gene calls are TRBV2 and TRBJ2-7; no clear D. Trimming removed 2 bases at V and 3 bases at J, with 11 bases between. This CDR3 has 14 amino acids. Germline CDR1 is SNHLY and CDR2 is FYNNEI. The CDR3 region has the DNA TGTGCCAGCAGTGAATCGCGGATAGGCTACGAGCAGTACTTC. Translating it yields CASSESRIGYEQYF.

V and J are TRBV9 and TRBJ2-3, with 11 bases that match TRBD2. J was trimmed by 2 bases and V by 3 bases; bases with no gene match: 5. The CDR3 sequence is 16 residues long. CDR1 is SGDLS, CDR2 YYNGEE, per germline. This chain's CDR3 is CASSEGLADFTDTQYF. CDR3 in DNA: TGTGCCAGCAGCGAGGGACTAGCGGATTTCACAGATACGCAGTATTTT.

The rearrangement links TRBV7-9 to TRBJ1-1; 7 bases are shared with TRBD1. CDR3 length equals 15 residues. Germline values: CDR1 SEHNR, CDR2 FQNEAQ (reference sequence). The trim removed 5 bases at V and 1 base at J, leaving 7 bases unmatched. The CDR3 region has the DNA TGTGCCAGCAGCCCTCCGGGACAGCCGAACACTGAAGCTTTCTTT. Translation gives CASSPPGQPNTEAFF.

In its sample, this clone was seen a few times. This chain links TRBV15 with TRBJ1-2, with 7 bases that match TRBD1. The CDR3 runs 14 residues. CDR1 and CDR2 (germline): LNHNV, YYDKDF (reference sequence). Trimming at V came to 2 bases and at J to 7 bases, leaving 7 bases not matched to a gene. CDR3: CATSRPQTGFGYTF. CDR3 nucleotide sequence: TGTGCCACCAGCAGACCCCAGACAGGGTTTGGCTACACCTTC.

The chain joins TRBV5-1 to TRBJ2-2; TRBD2 matches 7 bases. J lost 0 bases, V lost 2 bases, and 1 base had no gene match. The CDR3 runs to 15 residues. Germline values: CDR1 SGHRS, CDR2 YFSETQ. CDR3 bases: TGCGCCAGCAGCTTCGGGGGGTCGAACACCGGGGAGCTGTTTTTT. Translated: CASSFGGSNTGELFF.

V usage is TRBV7-9 and J usage is TRBJ2-7; D is unresolved. Germline V gives CDR1 SEHNR, CDR2 FQNEAQ (reference sequence). The V gene lost 4 bases and the J gene lost 5 bases, with 9 bases spanning the gap. The CDR3 contains 12 residues. This CDR3 is CASSSPSNEQYF. CDR3 nucleotide sequence: TGTGCCAGCAGCTCTCCTAGTAACGAGCAGTACTTC.

The V gene is TRBV6-6, the J gene TRBJ2-5; D possibly corresponds to TRBD1 (6 bases). With 4 bases removed from V and 5 bases from J, the gap between germline ends came to 14 bases. The CDR3 extends over 14 amino acids. Germline lookup yields CDR1 MNHNY and CDR2 SVGAGI (reference sequence). CDR3 region: CASSSATGWETQYF. In nucleotides, the CDR3 is TGTGCCAGCAGTTCCGCGACAGGTTGGGAGACCCAGTACTTC.

The chain is built from TRBV7-3 and TRBJ2-3; TRBD1 might be the D (6 bases). The CDR3 covers 16 residues. Germline lookup yields CDR1 SGHTA and CDR2 FQGTGA. V was trimmed by 5 bases and J by 0 bases, leaving 15 bases between them. CDR3: CASSLRRTVSTDTQYF. CDR3 DNA: TGTGCCAGCAGCCTCCGCCGGACAGTTAGCACAGATACGCAGTATTTT.

Here the CDR3 reads CASSYLSGLGTEAFF. CDR3 in DNA: TGTGCCAGCAGTTACCTTTCAGGACTCGGCACTGAAGCTTTCTTT. The J gene is TRBJ1-1, the V gene TRBV6-6; D unclear. Trimming pared 2 bases from V and 4 bases from J, leaving 14 bases between. The CDR3 consists of 15 residues. Germline V CDR1 and CDR2: MNHNY, SVGAGI (reference sequence).

The CDR3 is CASSSITGSGSPLHF. The CDR3 DNA reads TGTGCCAGCAGTTCAATAACAGGGAGTGGTTCACCCCTCCACTTT. The rearrangement uses TRBV28 and TRBJ1-6; D is possibly TRBD1 (6 bases). The CDR3 is 15 residues long. Germline V gene data show CDR1 as MDHEN and CDR2 as SYDVKM. The ends were cut back, 4 bases at V and 9 bases at J, with 16 bases in the middle.

The V and J genes are TRBV7-9 and TRBJ2-3, with 9 nucleotides matching TRBD2. V trimming: 1 base; J trimming: 4 bases; junction bases outside the gene matches: 9. Germline-derived CDR1 and CDR2 are SEHNR and FQNEAQ (reference sequence). The CDR3 is 17 residues long. This CDR3 reads CASSLGGSGSLPDTQYF. In nucleotides, the CDR3 is TGTGCCAGCAGCTTAGGCGGTAGCGGGAGTCTCCCAGATACGCAGTATTTT.

The gene calls are TRBV9 and TRBJ2-1; possible D gene TRBD2, 6 bases. This CDR3 contains 16 residues. V was pared by 2 bases and J by 4 bases, with 16 bases between. Per the germline V gene, CDR1 is SGDLS and CDR2 is YYNGEE. CDR3 region: CASSVREPTSYNEQFF. The CDR3 bases are TGTGCCAGCAGCGTCCGCGAGCCGACTAGTTACAATGAGCAGTTCTTC.